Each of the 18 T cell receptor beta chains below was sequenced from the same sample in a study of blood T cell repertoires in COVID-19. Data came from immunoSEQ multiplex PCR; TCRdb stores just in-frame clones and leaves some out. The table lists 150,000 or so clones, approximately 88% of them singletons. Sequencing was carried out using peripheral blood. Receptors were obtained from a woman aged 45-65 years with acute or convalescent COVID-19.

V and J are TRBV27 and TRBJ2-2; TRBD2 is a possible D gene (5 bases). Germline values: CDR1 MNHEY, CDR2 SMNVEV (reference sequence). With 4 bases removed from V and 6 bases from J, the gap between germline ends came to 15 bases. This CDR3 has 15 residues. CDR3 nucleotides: TGTGCCAGCAGTTGGGGTGCCCCCGGGGCCGGGGAGCTGTTTTTT. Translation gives CASSWGAPGAGELFF.

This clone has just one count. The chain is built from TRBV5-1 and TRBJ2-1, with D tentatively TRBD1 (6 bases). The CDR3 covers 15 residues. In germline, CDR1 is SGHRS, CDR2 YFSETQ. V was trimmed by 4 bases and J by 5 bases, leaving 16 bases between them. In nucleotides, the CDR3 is TGCGCCAGCAGCCCTTTGGCAGGGGCGGACAATGAGCAGTTCTTC. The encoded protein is CASSPLAGADNEQFF.

The CDR3, as DNA: TGTGCCAGCAGTGTGAGGACAGGCGGACAGGGAGTTCAGCCCCAGCATTTT. Protein: CASSVRTGGQGVQPQHF. The V gene is TRBV6-1, the J gene TRBJ1-5, with 8 positions matching TRBD1. This CDR3 has 17 residues. Germline assignment: CDR1 MNHNS and CDR2 SASEGT. V shed 4 bases and J 6 bases; nucleotides not matched to a gene: 14.

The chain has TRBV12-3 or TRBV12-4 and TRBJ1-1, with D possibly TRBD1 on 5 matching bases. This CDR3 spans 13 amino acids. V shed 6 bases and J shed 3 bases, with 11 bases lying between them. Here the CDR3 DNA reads TGTGCCAGCAGCCTGGGGGGGGACACTGAAGCTTTCTTT. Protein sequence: CASSLGGDTEAFF.

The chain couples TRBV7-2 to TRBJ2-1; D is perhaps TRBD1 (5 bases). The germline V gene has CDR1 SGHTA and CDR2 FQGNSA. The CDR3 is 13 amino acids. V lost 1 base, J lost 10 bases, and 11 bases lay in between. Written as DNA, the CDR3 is TGTGCCAGCAGCTTAGTAGGGGCTTCGGAGCAGTTCTTC. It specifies CASSLVGASEQFF.

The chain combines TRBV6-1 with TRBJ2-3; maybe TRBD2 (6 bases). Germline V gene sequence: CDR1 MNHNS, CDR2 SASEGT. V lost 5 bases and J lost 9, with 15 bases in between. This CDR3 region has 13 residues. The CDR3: CASSPGEESTQYF. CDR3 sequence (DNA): TGTGCCAGCAGTCCCGGGGAGGAATCGACGCAGTATTTT.

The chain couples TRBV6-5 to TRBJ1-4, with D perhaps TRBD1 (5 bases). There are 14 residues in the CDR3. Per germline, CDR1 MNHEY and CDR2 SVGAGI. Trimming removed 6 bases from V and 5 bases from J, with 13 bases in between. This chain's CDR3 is CASRLPGLNEKLFF. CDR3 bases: TGTGCCAGCAGGCTTCCGGGACTCAATGAAAAACTGTTTTTT.

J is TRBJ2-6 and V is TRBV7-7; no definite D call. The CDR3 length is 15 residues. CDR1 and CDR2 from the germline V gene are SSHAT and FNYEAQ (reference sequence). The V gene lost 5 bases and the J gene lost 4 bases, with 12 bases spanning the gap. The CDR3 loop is CASSPREAGANVLTF. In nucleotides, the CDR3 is TGTGCCAGCAGCCCCAGAGAGGCCGGGGCCAACGTCCTGACTTTC. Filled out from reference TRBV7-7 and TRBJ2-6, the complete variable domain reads GAGVSQSPRYKVTKRGQDVTLRCDPISSHATLYWYQQALGQGPEFLTYFNYEAQPDKSGLPSDRFSAERPEGSISTLTIQRTEQRDSAMYRCASSPREAGANVLTFGAGSRLTVL.

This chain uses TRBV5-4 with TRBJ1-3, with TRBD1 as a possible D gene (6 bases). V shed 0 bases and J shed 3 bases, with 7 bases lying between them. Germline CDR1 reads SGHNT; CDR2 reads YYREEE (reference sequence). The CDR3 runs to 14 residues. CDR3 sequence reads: CASSLDRDGNTIYF. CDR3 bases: TGTGCCAGCAGCTTGGACAGGGATGGAAACACCATATATTTT.

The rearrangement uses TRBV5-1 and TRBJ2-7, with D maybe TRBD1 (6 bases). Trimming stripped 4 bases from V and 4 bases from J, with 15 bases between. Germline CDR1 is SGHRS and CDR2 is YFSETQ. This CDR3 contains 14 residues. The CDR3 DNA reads TGCGCCAGCAGCCCCCGGGACATAGGGTACGAGCAGTACTTC. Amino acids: CASSPRDIGYEQYF.

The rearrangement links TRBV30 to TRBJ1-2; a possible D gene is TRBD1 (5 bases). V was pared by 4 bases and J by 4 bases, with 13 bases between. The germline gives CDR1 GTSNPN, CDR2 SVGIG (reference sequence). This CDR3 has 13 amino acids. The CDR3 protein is CAWKQGPGYGYTF. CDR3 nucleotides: TGTGCCTGGAAGCAGGGCCCTGGCTATGGCTACACCTTC. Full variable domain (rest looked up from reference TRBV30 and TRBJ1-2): SQTIHQWPATLVQPVGSPLSLECTVEGTSNPNLYWYRQAAGRGLQLLFYSVGIGQISSEVPQNLSASRPQDRQFILSSKKLLLSDSGFYLCAWKQGPGYGYTFGSGTRLTVV.

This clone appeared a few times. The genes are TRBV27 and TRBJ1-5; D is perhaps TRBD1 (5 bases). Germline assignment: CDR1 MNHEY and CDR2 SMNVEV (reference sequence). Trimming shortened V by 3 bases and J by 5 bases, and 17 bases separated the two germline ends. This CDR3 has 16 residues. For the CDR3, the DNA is TGTGCCAGCAGTTTTTCCTCTCAGGGATTTCATCAGCCCCAGCATTTT. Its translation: CASSFSSQGFHQPQHF.

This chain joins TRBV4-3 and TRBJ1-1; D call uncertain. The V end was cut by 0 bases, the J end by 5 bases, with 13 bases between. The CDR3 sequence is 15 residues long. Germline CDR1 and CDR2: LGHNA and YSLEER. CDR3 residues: CASSQDRWGETEAFF. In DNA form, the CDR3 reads TGCGCCAGCAGCCAAGATAGATGGGGAGAAACTGAAGCTTTCTTT.

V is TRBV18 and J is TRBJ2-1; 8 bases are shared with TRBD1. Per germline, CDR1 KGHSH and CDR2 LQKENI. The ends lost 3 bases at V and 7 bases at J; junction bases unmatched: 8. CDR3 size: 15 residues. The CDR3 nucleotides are TGTGCCAGCTCACCGGGAGACAGGGGTGCGAATGAGCAGTTCTTC. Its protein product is CASSPGDRGANEQFF.

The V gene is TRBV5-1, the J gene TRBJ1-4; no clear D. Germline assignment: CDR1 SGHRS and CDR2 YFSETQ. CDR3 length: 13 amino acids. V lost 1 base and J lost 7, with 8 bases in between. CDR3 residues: CASSLNIGEKLFF. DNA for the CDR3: TGCGCCAGCAGCTTGAACATTGGTGAAAAACTGTTTTTT.

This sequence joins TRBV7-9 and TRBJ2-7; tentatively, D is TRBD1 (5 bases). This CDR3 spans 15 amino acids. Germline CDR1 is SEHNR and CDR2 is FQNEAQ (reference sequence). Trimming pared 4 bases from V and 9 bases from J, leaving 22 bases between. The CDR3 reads CASSWGTGLTTLQYF. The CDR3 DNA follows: TGTGCCAGCAGCTGGGGTACAGGCTTAACTACCCTGCAGTACTTC.

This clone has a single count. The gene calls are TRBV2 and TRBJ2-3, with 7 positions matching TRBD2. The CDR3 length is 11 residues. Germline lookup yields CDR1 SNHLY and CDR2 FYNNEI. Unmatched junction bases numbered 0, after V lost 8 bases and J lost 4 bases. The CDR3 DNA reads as TGTGCCAGCGGGGGGGCAGATACGCAGTATTTT. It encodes CASGGADTQYF.

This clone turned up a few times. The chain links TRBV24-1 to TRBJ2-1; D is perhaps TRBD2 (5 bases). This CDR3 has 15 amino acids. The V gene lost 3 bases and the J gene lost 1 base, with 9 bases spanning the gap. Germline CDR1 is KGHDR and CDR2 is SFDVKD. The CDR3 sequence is CATSDRTGSYNEQFF. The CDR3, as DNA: TGTGCCACCAGTGATAGGACGGGATCCTACAATGAGCAGTTCTTC.